Listed here is a single T cell receptor (beta chain). The sample is drawn from a study of blood T cell repertoires in COVID-19. Clones were sequenced by immunoSEQ multiplex PCR, and TCRdb holds only the in-frame ones, with some missing. The table lists nearly 15,000 clones, 70% to 90% of them singletons. V gave up 6 bases and J gave up 9 bases; unmatched junction bases: 11. The germline CDR1 and CDR2 sequences are SGHNT and YENEEA. This CDR3 region has 14 residues. This receptor was identified in a human donor in a cohort sampled during active COVID-19. The rearrangement uses TRBV11-3 and TRBJ2-3; 8 bases are a match to TRBD2. Sequenced input: peripheral blood. The CDR3 DNA is TGTGCCAGCAGGAAAAACGGGGGGGCCGGGACGCAGTATTTT. Encoded protein: CASRKNGGAGTQYF.